The T cell receptor (beta chain) described here comes from a study of T cells in narcolepsy. About this clone itself: The antigen remains undetermined.

Sequenced by immunoSEQ multiplex PCR; TCRdb stores in-frame clones only, minus some. The sample records around 660 clones, less than 35% being singletons. Sequencing was done on a sample of cultured CD8+ T cells from cerebrospinal fluid. The sequence came from a human donor with narcolepsy.

The CDR3 DNA sequence: TGTGCCAGCAGTGTTACCCCTACGGACCACGAGCAGTACTTC. Translating it yields CASSVTPTDHEQYF. The J gene is TRBJ2-7, the V gene TRBV6-5; D not certain. Germline V gene data show CDR1 as MNHEY and CDR2 as SVGAGI. CDR3 length: 14 amino acids. Deletions cut 5 bases from V and 5 bases from J, with 16 bases between.